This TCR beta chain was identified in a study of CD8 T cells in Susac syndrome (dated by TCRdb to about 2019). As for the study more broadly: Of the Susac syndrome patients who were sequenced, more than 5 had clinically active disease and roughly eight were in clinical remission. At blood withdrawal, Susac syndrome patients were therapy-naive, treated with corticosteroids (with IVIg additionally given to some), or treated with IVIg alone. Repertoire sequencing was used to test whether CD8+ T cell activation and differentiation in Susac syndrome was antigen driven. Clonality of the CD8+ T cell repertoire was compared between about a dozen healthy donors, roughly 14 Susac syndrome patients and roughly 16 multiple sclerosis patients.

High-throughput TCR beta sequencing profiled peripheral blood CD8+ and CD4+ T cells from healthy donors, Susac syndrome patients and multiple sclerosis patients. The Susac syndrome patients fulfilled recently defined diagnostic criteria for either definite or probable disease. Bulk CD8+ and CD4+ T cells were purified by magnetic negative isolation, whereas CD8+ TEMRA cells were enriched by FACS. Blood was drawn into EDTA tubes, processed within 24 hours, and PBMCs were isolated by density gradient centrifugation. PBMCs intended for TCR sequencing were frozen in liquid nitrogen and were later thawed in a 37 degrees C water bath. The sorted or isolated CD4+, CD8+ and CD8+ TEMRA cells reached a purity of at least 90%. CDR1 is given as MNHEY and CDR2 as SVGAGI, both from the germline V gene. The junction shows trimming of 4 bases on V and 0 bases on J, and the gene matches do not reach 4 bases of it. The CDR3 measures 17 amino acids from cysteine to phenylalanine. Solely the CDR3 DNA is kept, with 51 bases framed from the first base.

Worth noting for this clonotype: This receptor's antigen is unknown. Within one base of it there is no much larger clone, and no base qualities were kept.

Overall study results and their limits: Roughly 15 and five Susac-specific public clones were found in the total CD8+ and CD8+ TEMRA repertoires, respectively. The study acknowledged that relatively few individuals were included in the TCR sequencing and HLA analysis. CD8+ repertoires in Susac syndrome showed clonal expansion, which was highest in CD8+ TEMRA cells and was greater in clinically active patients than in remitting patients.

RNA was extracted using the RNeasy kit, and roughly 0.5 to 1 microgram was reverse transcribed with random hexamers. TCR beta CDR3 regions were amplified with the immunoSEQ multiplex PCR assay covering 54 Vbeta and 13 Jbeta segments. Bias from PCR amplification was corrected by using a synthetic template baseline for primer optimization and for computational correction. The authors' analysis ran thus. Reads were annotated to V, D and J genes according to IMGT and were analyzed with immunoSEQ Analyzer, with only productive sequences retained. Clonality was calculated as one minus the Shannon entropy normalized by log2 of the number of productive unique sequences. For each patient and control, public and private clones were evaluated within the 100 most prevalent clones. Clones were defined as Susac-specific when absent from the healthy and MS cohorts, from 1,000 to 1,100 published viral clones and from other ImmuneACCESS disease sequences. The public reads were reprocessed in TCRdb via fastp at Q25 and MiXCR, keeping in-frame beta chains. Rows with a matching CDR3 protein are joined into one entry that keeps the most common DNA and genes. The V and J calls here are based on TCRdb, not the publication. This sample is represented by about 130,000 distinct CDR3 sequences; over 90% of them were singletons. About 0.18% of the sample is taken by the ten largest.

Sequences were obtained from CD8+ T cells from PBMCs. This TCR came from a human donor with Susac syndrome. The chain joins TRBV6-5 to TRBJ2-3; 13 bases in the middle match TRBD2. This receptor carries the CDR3 CASSSGLAGLSTDTQYF. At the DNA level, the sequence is TGTGCCAGCAGTTCGGGACTAGCGGGACTCAGCACAGATACGCAGTATTTT.